Listed below are T cell receptor beta chains from one sample, sequenced in a study of cytomegalovirus exposure and HLA in healthy donors. Repertoires were generated with immunoSEQ multiplex PCR, while TCRdb's copy carries only in-frame clones and drops some. The table shows about 140,000 clones, with more than 70% occurring only once. Material: PBMCs. The receptors derive from a male donor in good health and CMV-seropositive. Each CDR3 is given with its conserved first and last residue. Each record gives: clone size, J gene, V gene, D gene, CDR3 DNA, CDR3 protein. A D gene is named only where the DNA matches it firmly. The listing skips clone size in some rows; elsewhere it reads once, few, many or a size class.

clone_size: .; j_call: TRBJ2-5; v_call: TRBV27; d_call: .; cdr3_nt: TGTGCCAGCAGTTGGGCAGGGACTCTACAAGAGACCCAGTACTTC; cdr3_aa: CASSWAGTLQETQYF
clone_size: .; j_call: TRBJ2-5; v_call: TRBV29-1; d_call: TRBD2; cdr3_nt: TGCAGCGTTGGGCGGGAGGGACGTTGGGAGACCCAGTACTTC; cdr3_aa: CSVGREGRWETQYF
clone_size: .; j_call: TRBJ2-1; v_call: TRBV7-3; d_call: TRBD2; cdr3_nt: TGTGCCAGCAGTGGACTAGCGGGAGTAAAATGGGTGGAGCAGTTCTTC; cdr3_aa: CASSGLAGVKWVEQFF
clone_size: .; j_call: TRBJ2-6; v_call: TRBV7-9; d_call: .; cdr3_nt: TGTGCCAGCAGCACTTCTGGGGCCAACGTCCTGACTTTC; cdr3_aa: CASSTSGANVLTF
clone_size: .; j_call: TRBJ2-7; v_call: TRBV5-8; d_call: TRBD2; cdr3_nt: TGTGCCAGCAGCTCAAAAACTAGCGGGAACTTTTACGAGCAGTACTTC; cdr3_aa: CASSSKTSGNFYEQYF
clone_size: .; j_call: TRBJ2-1; v_call: TRBV11-2; d_call: TRBD2; cdr3_nt: TGTGCCAGCAGCTTAGGAAGCGGGAGTGGCAATGAGCAGTTCTTC; cdr3_aa: CASSLGSGSGNEQFF
clone_size: few; j_call: TRBJ2-1; v_call: TRBV27; d_call: TRBD2; cdr3_nt: TGTGCCAGCAGTCCACTAGCGGCCAATGAGCAGTTCTTC; cdr3_aa: CASSPLAANEQFF
clone_size: .; j_call: TRBJ2-5; v_call: TRBV6-5; d_call: TRBD1; cdr3_nt: TGTGCCAGCAGTCTCCGGACAGGGGGAGAGACCCAGTACTTC; cdr3_aa: CASSLRTGGETQYF
clone_size: few; j_call: TRBJ2-7; v_call: TRBV6-1; d_call: .; cdr3_nt: TGTGCCAGCAGTGTTGAGGTTTACGAGCAGTACTTC; cdr3_aa: CASSVEVYEQYF
clone_size: .; j_call: TRBJ2-3; v_call: TRBV5-4; d_call: TRBD2; cdr3_nt: TGTGCCAGCAGGGTGAGCGGGGGGACCACAGATACGCAGTATTTT; cdr3_aa: CASRVSGGTTDTQYF
clone_size: once; j_call: TRBJ1-2; v_call: TRBV6-5; d_call: TRBD1; cdr3_nt: TGTGCCAGCAGTTACTCGGACAGGGGGACTTATGGCTACACCTTC; cdr3_aa: CASSYSDRGTYGYTF
clone_size: .; j_call: TRBJ2-5; v_call: TRBV7-2; d_call: .; cdr3_nt: TGTGCCAGCAGCTTAGCGGCCCAAGAGACCCAGTACTTC; cdr3_aa: CASSLAAQETQYF
clone_size: .; j_call: TRBJ2-3; v_call: TRBV9; d_call: .; cdr3_nt: TGTGCCAGCAGCGTATTCAGCGCCGCAGATACGCAGTATTTT; cdr3_aa: CASSVFSAADTQYF
clone_size: few; j_call: TRBJ1-2; v_call: TRBV14; d_call: .; cdr3_nt: TGTGCCAGCAGCCAAGATGCAGGGATGGCCTATGGCTACACCTTC; cdr3_aa: CASSQDAGMAYGYTF
clone_size: .; j_call: TRBJ2-7; v_call: TRBV7-8; d_call: TRBD1; cdr3_nt: TGTGCCAGCAGCTCCCTCGGGACAGACCAATACGAGCAGTACTTC; cdr3_aa: CASSSLGTDQYEQYF
clone_size: few; j_call: TRBJ1-1; v_call: TRBV13; d_call: .; cdr3_nt: TGTGCCAGCAGCCCCCGTGGACACTCGAACACTGAAGCTTTCTTT; cdr3_aa: CASSPRGHSNTEAFF
clone_size: few; j_call: TRBJ2-5; v_call: TRBV4-2; d_call: .; cdr3_nt: TGTGCCAGCAGCCGGGCCCTGACAGAAGAGACCCAGTACTTC; cdr3_aa: CASSRALTEETQYF
clone_size: .; j_call: TRBJ2-7; v_call: TRBV4-1; d_call: .; cdr3_nt: TGCGCCAGCAGCCAAGTTGGCCAGGGGTGGGGGTTAGGGGATTACGAGCAGTACTTC; cdr3_aa: CASSQVGQGWGLGDYEQYF
clone_size: .; j_call: TRBJ2-1; v_call: TRBV7-2; d_call: TRBD2; cdr3_nt: TGTGCCAGCAGCCTTAGCGGGAGTACCTACAATGAGCAGTTCTTC; cdr3_aa: CASSLSGSTYNEQFF
clone_size: .; j_call: TRBJ1-5; v_call: TRBV6-6; d_call: .; cdr3_nt: TGTGCCAGCAGTTACGGCGGGAGCAATCAGCCCCAGCATTTT; cdr3_aa: CASSYGGSNQPQHF
clone_size: .; j_call: TRBJ2-3; v_call: TRBV5-5; d_call: .; cdr3_nt: TGTGCCAGCAGCTCACGGACTGGAGGTGGAGATACGCAGTATTTT; cdr3_aa: CASSSRTGGGDTQYF
clone_size: .; j_call: TRBJ2-7; v_call: TRBV28; d_call: TRBD2; cdr3_nt: TGTGCCAGCAGTTCTCTCCCTGGGCGGGAGGGCCGCAGCGAGCAGTACTTC; cdr3_aa: CASSSLPGREGRSEQYF
clone_size: .; j_call: TRBJ1-3; v_call: TRBV7-9; d_call: .; cdr3_nt: TGTGCCAGCAGCTTACTGGCGGCGACCCTCTCTGGAAACACCATATATTTT; cdr3_aa: CASSLLAATLSGNTIYF
clone_size: .; j_call: TRBJ2-1; v_call: TRBV19; d_call: TRBD2; cdr3_nt: TGTGCCAGTAGTATGGGCGGGAGAACCTACAATGAGCAGTTCTTC; cdr3_aa: CASSMGGRTYNEQFF
clone_size: once; j_call: TRBJ2-5; v_call: TRBV11-2; d_call: TRBD2; cdr3_nt: TGTGCCAGCAGTTTTAGCGGGAGGGCCCAAGAGACCCAGTACTTC; cdr3_aa: CASSFSGRAQETQYF
clone_size: .; j_call: TRBJ2-1; v_call: TRBV7-2; d_call: TRBD2; cdr3_nt: TGTGCCAGCAGCTTAGAAGTACTAGCGGGAGTCAGTGAGCAGTTCTTC; cdr3_aa: CASSLEVLAGVSEQFF
clone_size: .; j_call: TRBJ2-6; v_call: TRBV7-3; d_call: TRBD2; cdr3_nt: TGTGCCAGCAGGGGACTAGCGGGAGCTCCATTTGCCAACGTCCTGACTTTC; cdr3_aa: CASRGLAGAPFANVLTF
clone_size: .; j_call: TRBJ2-3; v_call: TRBV10-3; d_call: TRBD2; cdr3_nt: TGTGCCATCAGTGAGTCTACACTAGCGGAGGGAACAGATACGCAGTATTTT; cdr3_aa: CAISESTLAEGTDTQYF
clone_size: .; j_call: TRBJ2-4; v_call: TRBV9; d_call: .; cdr3_nt: TGTGCCAGCAGCCCGGAGGAAGCGGCCAAAAGCATTCAGTACTTC; cdr3_aa: CASSPEEAAKSIQYF
clone_size: .; j_call: TRBJ2-7; v_call: TRBV6-1; d_call: TRBD2; cdr3_nt: TGTGCCAGCAGTGAACCTGATGGCGGGGGGGCACATTACGAGCAGTACTTC; cdr3_aa: CASSEPDGGGAHYEQYF
clone_size: .; j_call: TRBJ1-4; v_call: TRBV6-1; d_call: TRBD1; cdr3_nt: TGTGCCAGCACCTCGCTAGGGACAGGGGGTGAAAAACTGTTTTTT; cdr3_aa: CASTSLGTGGEKLFF
clone_size: .; j_call: TRBJ1-1; v_call: TRBV25-1; d_call: .; cdr3_nt: TGTGCCAGCAGTGAATGGGGGGGGACTGAAGCTTTCTTT; cdr3_aa: CASSEWGGTEAFF